One sample yielded the 8 T cell receptor beta chains listed below, sequenced in a study of immune reconstitution after stem cell transplant in scleroderma. TCRdb reanalysed the RT-PCR reads using MiXCR and keeps one entry per CDR3 protein. The table shows 1,900 or so distinct CDR3 sequences, with 3% to 4% occurring only once. The biological material was taken before or after autologous hematopoietic stem cell transplantation (not recorded which). These receptors originate from a male donor with systemic sclerosis.

This clonotype is medium-sized in the sample. The chain employs TRBV29-1 and TRBJ2-7, with D unclear. CDR3 length: 12 residues. The germline gives CDR1 SQVTM, CDR2 ANQGSEA. V lost 0 bases, J lost 4 bases, and 7 bases lay in between. Written as DNA, the CDR3 is TGCAGCGTTGAAGATTTACAGTACGAGCAGTACTTC. It yields the protein CSVEDLQYEQYF.

This clonotype is classed as medium-sized (0.01 to 0.1%). The chain combines TRBV27 with TRBJ2-3; 10 bases fit TRBD2. The V segment lost 8 bases and the J segment 7 bases; nucleotides outside the gene matches: 6. Per the germline V gene, CDR1 is MNHEY and CDR2 is SMNVEV (reference sequence). CDR3 length equals 13 residues. CDR3 protein: CASGGLASNTQYF. CDR3 coding DNA: TGTGCCAGCGGGGGACTAGCGTCCAATACGCAGTATTTT.

This clonotype is medium-sized by share. The V gene is TRBV20-1, the J gene TRBJ2-7; 9 bases align to TRBD2. Germline CDR1 is DFQATT and CDR2 is SNEGSKA (reference sequence). The CDR3 is 15 amino acids. V gave up 0 bases and J gave up 2 bases; unmatched junction bases: 5. The CDR3 DNA follows: TGCAGTGCTAGAGAGGGCGGGAGGGGCCCCTACGAGCAGTACTTC. Translating it yields CSAREGGRGPYEQYF.

By sample share, this clonotype is medium-sized (0.01 to 0.1%). This chain uses TRBV12-3 or TRBV12-4 with TRBJ2-4; D is unresolved. CDR3 length: 14 residues. V shed 3 bases and J shed 2 bases, with 8 bases lying between them. The DNA for the CDR3 is TGTGCCAGCAGTTTTGATGGGACCAAAAACATTCAGTACTTC. This sequence encodes CASSFDGTKNIQYF.

This clonotype is medium-sized. The chain couples TRBV6-5 to TRBJ2-1; the match to TRBD2 covers 9 bases. Per germline, CDR1 MNHEY and CDR2 SVGAGI. The CDR3 length is 15 residues. With V trimmed by 2 bases and J by 8 bases, 7 bases remained unmatched. The CDR3 here is CASSYAGSGRYEQFF. CDR3 in DNA: TGTGCCAGCAGTTACGCTGGTAGCGGGAGATATGAGCAGTTCTTC.

This clonotype was seen repeatedly, ten times or more. With a much larger clone just one base away, this may be a read error. The CDR3 does not close with the conserved phenylalanine or tryptophan, likely indicating a read error. This rearrangement joins TRBV28 to TRBJ1-1; D is ambiguous. CDR1 MDHEN and CDR2 SYDVKM come from the germline V gene. Between the trimmed V and J ends, which lost 7 bases and 0 bases, there was a span of 12 bases. The CDR3 is 14 amino acids. The CDR3 protein is CASIPDGMNTEAFL. CDR3 nucleotides: TGTGCCAGCATCCCGGACGGGATGAACACTGAAGCTTTCCTT.

This chain joins TRBV6-1 and TRBJ2-7; 10 nucleotides agree with TRBD1. Germline CDR1 reads MNHNS; CDR2 reads SASEGT. The junction had 4 bases not matched to a gene; V was cut back by 2 bases and J by 3 bases. The CDR3 extends over 15 amino acids. DNA for the CDR3: TGTGCCAGCAGTGAACGGACAGGGGGTGTCTACGAGCAGTACTTC. Its translation is CASSERTGGVYEQYF.

By sample fraction, this clonotype is large. The chain recombines TRBV5-6 with TRBJ2-7; D unresolved. Germline-derived CDR1 and CDR2 are SGHDT and YYEEEE. The CDR3 contains 12 residues. Between the trimmed V and J ends, which lost 4 bases and 4 bases, there was a span of 9 bases. The CDR3 DNA follows: TGTGCCAGCAGCCTCCAGCCTTACGAGCAGTACTTC. It codes for CASSLQPYEQYF. The full variable domain, its missing parts supplied by reference TRBV5-6 and TRBJ2-7, is DAGVTQSPTHLIKTRGQQVTLRCSPKSGHDTVSWYQQALGQGPQFIFQYYEEEERQRGNFPDRFSGHQFPNYSSELNVNALLLGDSALYLCASSLQPYEQYFGPGTRLTVT.